These T cell receptor beta chains were read from a single sample in a study of blood T cell repertoires in COVID-19. Produced via immunoSEQ multiplex PCR; TCRdb's table is partial and in-frame only. Of approximately 70,000 clones in the sample, more than 75% were seen once. Input material: peripheral blood. These receptors all stem from a man in his 70s with active or convalescent COVID-19. CDR3s include the opening cysteine and the closing phenylalanine or tryptophan. The D gene is left open where the match is weak. The size field is filled for only some rows; it gives once, few, many or a size class.

d_call: .; v_call: TRBV5-4; clone_size: once; j_call: TRBJ1-4; cdr3_nt: TGTGCCAGCAGCTTGAGCACCGCTAATGAAAAACTGTTTTTT; cdr3_aa: CASSLSTANEKLFF
d_call: TRBD2; v_call: TRBV28; clone_size: .; j_call: TRBJ2-7; cdr3_nt: TGTGCCAGCAGTCCCCCAAGCGGCGGGAGGCTAGGCGAGCAGTACTTC; cdr3_aa: CASSPPSGGRLGEQYF
d_call: .; v_call: TRBV9; clone_size: .; j_call: TRBJ1-2; cdr3_nt: TGTGCCAGCAGCGGACAGTCTAACTATGGCTACACCTTC; cdr3_aa: CASSGQSNYGYTF
d_call: .; v_call: TRBV7-9; clone_size: .; j_call: TRBJ1-6; cdr3_nt: TGTGCCAGCAGCTTAGGGGCTATGGATAATTCACCCCTCCACTTT; cdr3_aa: CASSLGAMDNSPLHF
d_call: .; v_call: TRBV19; clone_size: .; j_call: TRBJ2-7; cdr3_nt: TGTGCCAGTAGTATAGGCGGGGGCCAAGCGACCTACGAGCAGTACTTC; cdr3_aa: CASSIGGGQATYEQYF
d_call: .; v_call: TRBV28; clone_size: .; j_call: TRBJ2-7; cdr3_nt: TGTGCCAGCAGTTTAATGGGGGCCGGGGGGGAGCAGTACTTC; cdr3_aa: CASSLMGAGGEQYF
d_call: .; v_call: TRBV7-3; clone_size: .; j_call: TRBJ2-5; cdr3_nt: TGTGCCAGCAGCTCCAGTTCAGGTCGGACCCAGTACTTC; cdr3_aa: CASSSSSGRTQYF
d_call: TRBD2; v_call: TRBV23-1; clone_size: .; j_call: TRBJ2-4; cdr3_nt: TGCGCCAGCAGTCAATCCCTCTTCGCTAGCGGGAGAAAGGCCAAAAACATTCAGTACTTC; cdr3_aa: CASSQSLFASGRKAKNIQYF
d_call: .; v_call: TRBV2; clone_size: .; j_call: TRBJ2-5; cdr3_nt: TGTGCCAGCAGGGTCAGGGGCGCCGGGGTACAGACCCAGTACTTC; cdr3_aa: CASRVRGAGVQTQYF
d_call: .; v_call: TRBV7-9; clone_size: once; j_call: TRBJ1-4; cdr3_nt: TGTGCCAGCAGCAGTCAGGAACAGGAAAAACTGTTTTTT; cdr3_aa: CASSSQEQEKLFF
d_call: .; v_call: TRBV12-3/TRBV12-4; clone_size: .; j_call: TRBJ1-5; cdr3_nt: TGTGCCAGCAACAAGGCGGGGGATCAGCCCCAGCATTTT; cdr3_aa: CASNKAGDQPQHF
d_call: TRBD2; v_call: TRBV4-3; clone_size: few; j_call: TRBJ2-1; cdr3_nt: TGCGCCAGCAGCCAAGTCGCGGGAGTAGGCAATGAGCAGTTCTTC; cdr3_aa: CASSQVAGVGNEQFF
d_call: TRBD1; v_call: TRBV30; clone_size: .; j_call: TRBJ2-7; cdr3_nt: TGTGCCTGGAGTGTCCAGGGGGCAGCCGAGCAGTACTTC; cdr3_aa: CAWSVQGAAEQYF
d_call: TRBD2; v_call: TRBV28; clone_size: .; j_call: TRBJ2-1; cdr3_nt: TGTGCCAGCAGACTCACTAGCGGGTCTTCTATAGAGCAGTTCTTC; cdr3_aa: CASRLTSGSSIEQFF
d_call: .; v_call: TRBV5-1; clone_size: .; j_call: TRBJ1-4; cdr3_nt: TGCGCCAGCAGCTTGTCAGCGACTAATGAAAAACTGTTTTTT; cdr3_aa: CASSLSATNEKLFF
d_call: TRBD2; v_call: TRBV4-1; clone_size: .; j_call: TRBJ2-7; cdr3_nt: TGCGCCAGCAGCCGAGTAGCGGGAGGCGAGCAGTACTTC; cdr3_aa: CASSRVAGGEQYF
d_call: .; v_call: TRBV7-9; clone_size: few; j_call: TRBJ2-1; cdr3_nt: TGTGCCAGCAGCTTAGACCTACTGGATGAGCAGTTCTTC; cdr3_aa: CASSLDLLDEQFF
d_call: TRBD1; v_call: TRBV20-1; clone_size: .; j_call: TRBJ1-5; cdr3_nt: TGCAGTGCTAGTGATCAAGGACAGGGGGCTGGTCAGCCCCAGCATTTT; cdr3_aa: CSASDQGQGAGQPQHF
d_call: .; v_call: TRBV29-1; clone_size: .; j_call: TRBJ2-2; cdr3_nt: TGCAGCGTCGGGGGAACCGGGGAGCTGTTTTTT; cdr3_aa: CSVGGTGELFF
d_call: .; v_call: TRBV2; clone_size: .; j_call: TRBJ2-1; cdr3_nt: TGTGCCAGCACCGGAGACAGTAAGGTTGTCCATGAGCAGTTCTTC; cdr3_aa: CASTGDSKVVHEQFF
d_call: .; v_call: TRBV4-1; clone_size: .; j_call: TRBJ1-3; cdr3_nt: TGCGCCAGCAGCCAAGGGGGAGTGGTTGGAAACACCATATATTTT; cdr3_aa: CASSQGGVVGNTIYF
d_call: TRBD2; v_call: TRBV7-7; clone_size: .; j_call: TRBJ2-5; cdr3_nt: TGTGCTAGCAGCCCCCTCGGTAGCGGGAGGGCCGGAAAGACCCAGTACTTC; cdr3_aa: CASSPLGSGRAGKTQYF
d_call: .; v_call: TRBV7-2; clone_size: .; j_call: TRBJ2-7; cdr3_nt: TGTGCCAGCAGCCTGAGTTGGACTTTCTCCTACGAGCAGTACTTC; cdr3_aa: CASSLSWTFSYEQYF
d_call: TRBD1; v_call: TRBV28; clone_size: once; j_call: TRBJ1-2; cdr3_nt: TGTGCCAGCAGTTCGGGACAGGGGGTTCGCTATGGCTACACCTTC; cdr3_aa: CASSSGQGVRYGYTF
d_call: .; v_call: TRBV3-1/TRBV3-2; clone_size: few; j_call: TRBJ1-2; cdr3_nt: TGTGCCAGCCTGGGGACTTATGGCTACACCTTC; cdr3_aa: CASLGTYGYTF
d_call: TRBD2; v_call: TRBV6-5; clone_size: .; j_call: TRBJ2-7; cdr3_nt: TGTGCCAGCAATTCTGGGACTAGCGGGAGCGACGAGCAGTACTTC; cdr3_aa: CASNSGTSGSDEQYF
d_call: TRBD1; v_call: TRBV28; clone_size: .; j_call: TRBJ1-5; cdr3_nt: TGTGCCAGCAGCGGAAACCACAGGGGGACGGGCAATCAGCCCCAGCATTTT; cdr3_aa: CASSGNHRGTGNQPQHF
d_call: .; v_call: TRBV2; clone_size: once; j_call: TRBJ1-2; cdr3_nt: TGTGCCAGCAGTGTGAGGGCCACACCGAACTATGGCTACACCTTC; cdr3_aa: CASSVRATPNYGYTF
d_call: TRBD1; v_call: TRBV18; clone_size: .; j_call: TRBJ1-2; cdr3_nt: TGTGCCAGCTCACGAACGACAGGGGCCGACCGAACTAACTATGGCTACACCTTC; cdr3_aa: CASSRTTGADRTNYGYTF
d_call: TRBD1; v_call: TRBV2; clone_size: .; j_call: TRBJ1-2; cdr3_nt: TGTGCCAGCAGGAAGACAGGGACCTATGGCTACACCTTC; cdr3_aa: CASRKTGTYGYTF
d_call: TRBD2; v_call: TRBV2; clone_size: .; j_call: TRBJ2-3; cdr3_nt: TGTGCCAGCAATGGACTAGCGGCGGCTACGCAGTATTTT; cdr3_aa: CASNGLAAATQYF